These T cell receptor beta chains were read from a single sample in a study of response to subunit inactivated influenza vaccine. Using its own MiXCR run on the RT-PCR reads, TCRdb lists one record per CDR3 protein. Of approximately 680,000 distinct CDR3 sequences listed, 15% to 19% were seen once; the top ten hold approximately 10%. This sample comprised PBMCs from blood, obtained roughly 12 days after vaccination. The source of these receptors is a man in his forties or fifties who received an inactivated influenza vaccine. Both conserved end residues are part of each CDR3. A D gene is named only where the DNA matches it firmly. Rows may omit the clone size; those that give it use once, few, many or a size class.

>TRBJ2-2|-|few|TRBV27
CASSSIPPGELFF
TGTGCCAGCAGCTCAATCCCACCCGGGGAGCTGTTTTTT
>TRBJ2-5|TRBD2|-|TRBV5-1
CASSFGTSGQETQYF
TGCGCCAGCAGTTTCGGGACTAGCGGGCAAGAGACCCAGTACTTC
>TRBJ2-5|-|-|TRBV6-2/TRBV6-3
CASSYRDSPWETQYF
TGTGCCAGCAGCTACCGGGACTCTCCATGGGAGACCCAGTACTTC
>TRBJ2-7|-|few|TRBV6-5
CASSYSDGAYEQYF
TGTGCCAGCAGTTACTCAGACGGAGCCTACGAGCAGTACTTC
>TRBJ2-7|TRBD1|-|TRBV10-3
CAISERSRQGGYEQYF
TGTGCCATCAGTGAGCGGTCTAGACAGGGGGGCTACGAGCAGTACTTC
>TRBJ1-3|-|-|TRBV30
CAWSVTRVLGNTIYF
TGTGCCTGGAGTGTAACCAGGGTGCTTGGAAACACCATATATTTT
>TRBJ2-5|TRBD2|-|TRBV5-1
CASSSGEGSWETQYF
TGCGCCAGCAGCTCCGGGGAGGGAAGTTGGGAGACCCAGTACTTC
>TRBJ2-6|-|-|TRBV7-3
CASSPRPGGANVLTF
TGTGCCAGCAGCCCGCGCCCGGGGGGGGCCAACGTCCTGACTTTC
>TRBJ2-1|-|few|TRBV7-9
CASSPHVGLGTNNEQFF
TGTGCCAGCAGCCCACACGTGGGGCTGGGCACAAACAATGAGCAGTTCTTC
>TRBJ2-3|TRBD2|few|TRBV2
CASRGLQDTDTQYF
TGTGCCAGCAGGGGACTACAAGACACAGATACGCAGTATTTT
>TRBJ2-1|-|once|TRBV3-1
CASSQGHGGNEQFF
TGTGCCAGCAGCCAAGGTCACGGGGGCAATGAGCAGTTCTTC
>TRBJ1-1|-|few|TRBV7-9
CASSLPGLTEAFF
TGTGCCAGCAGCTTACCCGGGTTGACTGAAGCTTTCTTT
>TRBJ1-1|-|-|TRBV28
CASSLWRQQHTEAFF
TGTGCCAGCAGTTTATGGCGTCAGCAACACACTGAAGCTTTCTTT
>TRBJ2-1|-|-|TRBV29-1
CSVERRMTDGDEQFF
TGCAGCGTTGAAAGACGGATGACGGATGGTGATGAGCAGTTCTTC
>TRBJ2-7|TRBD2|few|TRBV20-1
CSATGTTSYEQYF
TGCAGTGCGACCGGGACTACATCATACGAGCAGTACTTC
>TRBJ2-2|TRBD2|few|TRBV20-1
CSATAGGTNTGELFF
TGCAGTGCTACGGCGGGGGGGACGAACACCGGGGAGCTGTTTTTT
>TRBJ2-1|-|-|TRBV30
CAWTGRDPNEQFF
TGTGCCTGGACCGGGCGGGACCCCAATGAGCAGTTCTTC
>TRBJ2-5|TRBD2|-|TRBV5-5
CASSFWTARGLAGGKYF
TGTGCCAGCAGCTTCTGGACAGCCCGAGGACTAGCGGGAGGGAAGTACTTC
>TRBJ2-5|-|many|TRBV11-2
CASSPAETQYF
TGTGCCAGCAGCCCCGCAGAGACCCAGTACTTC
>TRBJ2-7|-|few|TRBV6-1
CASSGPGTRAYEQYF
TGTGCCAGCAGTGGCCCCGGGACCAGGGCATACGAGCAGTACTTC